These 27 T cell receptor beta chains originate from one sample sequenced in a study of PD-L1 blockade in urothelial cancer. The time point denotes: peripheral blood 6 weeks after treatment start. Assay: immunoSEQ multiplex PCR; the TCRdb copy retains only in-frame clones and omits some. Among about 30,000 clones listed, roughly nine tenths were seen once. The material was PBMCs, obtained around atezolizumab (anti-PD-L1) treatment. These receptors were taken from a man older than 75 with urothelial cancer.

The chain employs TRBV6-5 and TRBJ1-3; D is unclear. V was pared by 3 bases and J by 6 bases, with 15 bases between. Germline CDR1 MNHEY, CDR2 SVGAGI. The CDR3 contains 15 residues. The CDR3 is CASSYESARLNTIYF. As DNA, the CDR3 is TGTGCCAGCAGTTATGAATCTGCCAGGTTAAACACCATATATTTT.

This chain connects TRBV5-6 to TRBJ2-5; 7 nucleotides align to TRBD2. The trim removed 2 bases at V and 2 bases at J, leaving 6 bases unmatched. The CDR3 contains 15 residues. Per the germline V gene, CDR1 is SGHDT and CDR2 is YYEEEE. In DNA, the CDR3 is TGTGCCAGCAGCTTTGGCGGGAGTGGTCAAGAGACCCAGTACTTC. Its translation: CASSFGGSGQETQYF.

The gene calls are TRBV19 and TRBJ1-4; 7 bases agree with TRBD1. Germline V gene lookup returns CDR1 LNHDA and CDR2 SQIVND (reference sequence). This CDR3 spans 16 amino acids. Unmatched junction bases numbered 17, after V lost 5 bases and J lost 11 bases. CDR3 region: CASSAATGDLLRKLFF. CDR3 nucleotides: TGTGCCAGTAGTGCCGCCACAGGGGATCTACTGAGGAAACTGTTTTTT.

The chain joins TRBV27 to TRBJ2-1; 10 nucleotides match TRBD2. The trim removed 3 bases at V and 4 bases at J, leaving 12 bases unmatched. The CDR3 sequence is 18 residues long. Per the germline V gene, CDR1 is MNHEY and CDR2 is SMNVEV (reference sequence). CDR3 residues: CASSFKTIAGGAYNEQFF. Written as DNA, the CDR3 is TGTGCCAGCAGTTTCAAAACAATAGCGGGAGGTGCGTACAATGAGCAGTTCTTC.

The CDR3 is CASRSRGSGYTF. In DNA, the CDR3 is TGTGCCAGCAGGTCAAGGGGGAGTGGCTACACCTTC. This chain connects TRBV6-5 to TRBJ1-2, with a tentative D call TRBD1 (6 bases). The V end was cut by 6 bases, the J end by 7 bases, with 12 bases between. CDR3 size: 12 residues. Germline V CDR1 and CDR2: MNHEY, SVGAGI.

The CDR3 DNA is TGTGCCAGCAGCCAAGGCAGGGTACACTCTGGGGCCAACGTCCTGACTTTC. Amino acid sequence: CASSQGRVHSGANVLTF. The chain is built from TRBV14 and TRBJ2-6; weak D call: TRBD1 (5 bases). From germline, CDR1 is SGHDN and CDR2 FVKESK. This CDR3 spans 17 amino acids. Trimming shortened V by 1 base and J by 0 bases, and 10 bases separated the two germline ends. The full variable domain, with the rest looked up from reference TRBV14 and TRBJ2-6, is EAGVTQFPSHSVIEKGQTVTLRCDPISGHDNLYWYRRVMGKEIKFLLHFVKESKQDESGMPNNRFLAERTGGTYSTLKVQPAELEDSGVYFCASSQGRVHSGANVLTFGAGSRLTVL.

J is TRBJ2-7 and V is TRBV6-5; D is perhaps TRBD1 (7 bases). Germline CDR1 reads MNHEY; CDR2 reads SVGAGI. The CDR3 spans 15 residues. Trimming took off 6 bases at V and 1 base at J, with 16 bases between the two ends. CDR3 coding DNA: TGTGCCAGCAGCCGGGGGACAGAGTCTTCCTACGAGCAGTACTTC. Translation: CASSRGTESSYEQYF.

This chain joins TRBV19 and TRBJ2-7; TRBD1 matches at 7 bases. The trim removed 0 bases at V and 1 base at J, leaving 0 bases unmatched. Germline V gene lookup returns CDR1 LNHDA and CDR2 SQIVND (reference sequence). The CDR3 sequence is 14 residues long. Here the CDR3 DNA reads TGTGCCAGTAGTATAGAACAGGGGTCCTACGAGCAGTACTTC. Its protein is CASSIEQGSYEQYF.

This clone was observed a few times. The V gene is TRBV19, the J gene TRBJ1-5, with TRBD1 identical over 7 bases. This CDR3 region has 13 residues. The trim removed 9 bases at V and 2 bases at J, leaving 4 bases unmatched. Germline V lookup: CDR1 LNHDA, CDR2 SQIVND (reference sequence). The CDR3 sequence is CASQGERNQPQHF. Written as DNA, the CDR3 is TGTGCCAGCCAGGGGGAACGCAATCAGCCCCAGCATTTT.

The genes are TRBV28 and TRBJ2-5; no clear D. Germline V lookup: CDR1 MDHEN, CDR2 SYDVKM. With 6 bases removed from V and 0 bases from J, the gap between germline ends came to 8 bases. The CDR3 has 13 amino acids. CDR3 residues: CASRIQNQETQYF. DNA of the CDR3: TGTGCCAGCAGAATCCAGAACCAAGAGACCCAGTACTTC.

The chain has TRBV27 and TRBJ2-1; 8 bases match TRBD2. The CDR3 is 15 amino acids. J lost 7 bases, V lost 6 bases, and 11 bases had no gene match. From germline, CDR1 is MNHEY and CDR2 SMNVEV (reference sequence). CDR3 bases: TGTGCCAGCAGGCGAGCGGGAGCGAATGGTAATGAGCAGTTCTTC. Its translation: CASRRAGANGNEQFF.

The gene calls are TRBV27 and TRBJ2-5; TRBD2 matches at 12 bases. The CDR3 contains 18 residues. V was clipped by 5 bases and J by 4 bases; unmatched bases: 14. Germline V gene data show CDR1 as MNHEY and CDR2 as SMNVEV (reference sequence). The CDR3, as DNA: TGTGCCAGCAGTCCTCGGACTAGCGGGACGAGCCGGGGAGAGACCCAGTACTTC. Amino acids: CASSPRTSGTSRGETQYF.

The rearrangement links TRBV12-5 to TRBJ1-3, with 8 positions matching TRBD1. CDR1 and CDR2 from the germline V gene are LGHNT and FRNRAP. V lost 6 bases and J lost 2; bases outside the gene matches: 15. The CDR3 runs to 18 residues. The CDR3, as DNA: TGTGCTAGTGGCCCACAGGGGGGGGATCAGGTAGCTGGAAACACCATATATTTT. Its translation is CASGPQGGDQVAGNTIYF.

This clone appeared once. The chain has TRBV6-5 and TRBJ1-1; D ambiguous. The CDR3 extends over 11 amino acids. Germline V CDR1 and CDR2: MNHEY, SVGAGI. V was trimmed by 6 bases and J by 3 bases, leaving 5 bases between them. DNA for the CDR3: TGTGCCAGCAGGGCCTACACTGAAGCTTTCTTT. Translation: CASRAYTEAFF.

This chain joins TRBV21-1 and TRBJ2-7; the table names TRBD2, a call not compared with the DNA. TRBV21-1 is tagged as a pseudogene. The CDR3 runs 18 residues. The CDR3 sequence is CANTDCGGCEGISYEQYF. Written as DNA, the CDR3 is TGTGCCAACACTGACTGCGGGGGGTGTGAGGGGATCTCCTACGAGCAGTACTTC.

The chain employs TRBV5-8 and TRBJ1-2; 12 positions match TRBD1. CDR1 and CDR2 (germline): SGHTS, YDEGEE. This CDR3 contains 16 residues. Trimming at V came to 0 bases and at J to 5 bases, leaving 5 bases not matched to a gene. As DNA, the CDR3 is TGTGCCAGCAGCTTGGCCGGGACAGGGGGCGCGTATGGCTACACCTTC. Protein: CASSLAGTGGAYGYTF.

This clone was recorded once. The CDR3 protein is CASSFGLAANIQYF. The CDR3 DNA is TGTGCCAGCAGCTTTGGACTAGCGGCAAACATTCAGTACTTC. The chain joins TRBV5-5 to TRBJ2-4; 10 bases align to TRBD2. Germline assignment: CDR1 SGHKS and CDR2 YYEKEE (reference sequence). J lost 6 bases, V lost 2 bases, and 2 bases had no gene match. The CDR3 runs to 14 residues.

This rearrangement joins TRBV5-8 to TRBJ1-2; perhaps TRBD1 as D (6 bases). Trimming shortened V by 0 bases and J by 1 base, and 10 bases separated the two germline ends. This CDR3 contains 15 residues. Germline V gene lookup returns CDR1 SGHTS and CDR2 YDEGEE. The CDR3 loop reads CASSLGQDDNYGYTF. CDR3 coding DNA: TGTGCCAGCAGCTTGGGACAGGATGATAACTATGGCTACACCTTC.

Written as DNA, the CDR3 is TGTGCCTGGGCAGGAGGGAACTATGGCTACACCTTC. Protein product: CAWAGGNYGYTF. The V and J genes are TRBV30 and TRBJ1-2; D is undetermined. CDR3 size: 12 residues. The germline V gene has CDR1 GTSNPN and CDR2 SVGIG (reference sequence). With 5 bases removed from V and 2 bases from J, the gap between germline ends came to 9 bases.

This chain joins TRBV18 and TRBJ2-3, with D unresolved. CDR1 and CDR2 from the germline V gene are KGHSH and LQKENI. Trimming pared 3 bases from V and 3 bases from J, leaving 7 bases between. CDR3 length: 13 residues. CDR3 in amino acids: CASSPQVTDTQYF. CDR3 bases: TGTGCCAGCTCACCGCAGGTTACAGATACGCAGTATTTT.

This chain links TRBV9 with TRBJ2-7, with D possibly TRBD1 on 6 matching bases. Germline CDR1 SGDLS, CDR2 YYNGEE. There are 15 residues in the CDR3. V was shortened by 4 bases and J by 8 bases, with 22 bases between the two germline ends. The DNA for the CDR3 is TGTGCCAGCAGCCCGAGGGGGTCTGAGTTGGTCAAGCAGTACTTC. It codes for CASSPRGSELVKQYF.

Here the CDR3 DNA reads TGTGCCAGCAGCTTGCCAGGGCAAGAGACCCAGTACTTC. It translates to CASSLPGQETQYF. This rearrangement joins TRBV5-4 to TRBJ2-5, with D tentatively TRBD1 (5 bases). Trimming shortened V by 1 base and J by 2 bases, and 6 bases separated the two germline ends. This CDR3 region has 13 residues. CDR1 is SGHNT, CDR2 YYREEE, per germline (reference sequence).

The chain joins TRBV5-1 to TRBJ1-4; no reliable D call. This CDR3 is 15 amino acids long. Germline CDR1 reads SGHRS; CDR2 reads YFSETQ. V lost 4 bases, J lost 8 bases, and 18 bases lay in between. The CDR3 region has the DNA TGCGCCAGCAGCCCCCAACACTCAACGAGGGAAAAACTGTTTTTT. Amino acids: CASSPQHSTREKLFF.

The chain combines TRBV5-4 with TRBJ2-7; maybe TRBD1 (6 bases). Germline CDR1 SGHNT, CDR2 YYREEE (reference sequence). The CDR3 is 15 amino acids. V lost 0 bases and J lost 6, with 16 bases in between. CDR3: CASSLDREKAFEQYF. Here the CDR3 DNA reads TGTGCCAGCAGCTTGGACAGGGAAAAGGCTTTCGAGCAGTACTTC.

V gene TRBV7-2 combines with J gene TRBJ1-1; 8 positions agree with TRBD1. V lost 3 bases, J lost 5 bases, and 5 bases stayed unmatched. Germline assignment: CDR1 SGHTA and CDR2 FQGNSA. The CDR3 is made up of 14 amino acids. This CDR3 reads CASSFRGLETEAFF. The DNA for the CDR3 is TGTGCCAGCAGCTTCAGGGGGCTAGAGACTGAAGCTTTCTTT.

The DNA for the CDR3 is TGTGCCAGCAGCGTGGAGGGGTCACACAGAGATACGCAGTATTTT. Its protein product is CASSVEGSHRDTQYF. This rearrangement joins TRBV9 to TRBJ2-3; tentatively, D is TRBD2 (6 bases). The V end was cut by 2 bases, the J end by 5 bases, with 15 bases between. The CDR3 loop spans 15 amino acids. CDR1 is SGDLS and CDR2 is YYNGEE in the germline V gene.

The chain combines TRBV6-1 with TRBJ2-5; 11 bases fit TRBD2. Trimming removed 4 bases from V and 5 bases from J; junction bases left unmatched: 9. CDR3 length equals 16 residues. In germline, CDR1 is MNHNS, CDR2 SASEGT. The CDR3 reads CASSGGASGGWETQYF. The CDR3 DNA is TGTGCCAGCAGTGGGGGGGCTAGCGGGGGGTGGGAGACCCAGTACTTC.